A single sample is the source of the 23 T cell receptor beta chains below, sequenced in a study of T cells after yellow fever vaccination. MiXCR, applied by TCRdb to the 5' RACE reads, yields one record per CDR3 protein. The sample carries 300,000 or so distinct CDR3 sequences, around 7% recorded once. This specimen was PBMCs, taken more than 35 days after the first yellow fever vaccination. The receptors originated from a man between 18 and 29 years old who received the YFV17D yellow fever vaccine.

V and J are TRBV14 and TRBJ2-1; the D gene is possibly TRBD1 (6 bases). Germline CDR1 and CDR2: SGHDN and FVKESK. Trimming took 2 bases from V and 0 from J, leaving 8 bases between them. The CDR3 consists of 15 residues. CDR3 coding DNA: TGTGCCAGCAGCCAAATACAGGGCTCCTACAATGAGCAGTTCTTC. Translating gives CASSQIQGSYNEQFF. Using reference TRBV14 and TRBJ2-1 for the parts outside the CDR3, the full variable domain is EAGVTQFPSHSVIEKGQTVTLRCDPISGHDNLYWYRRVMGKEIKFLLHFVKESKQDESGMPNNRFLAERTGGTYSTLKVQPAELEDSGVYFCASSQIQGSYNEQFFGPGTRLTVL.

V and J are TRBV20-1 and TRBJ1-4; no clear D gene. The CDR3 is made up of 12 amino acids. CDR1 and CDR2 from the germline V gene are DFQATT and SNEGSKA (reference sequence). V was cut by 6 bases and J by 0 bases, with 5 bases left in between. The CDR3 DNA reads as TGCAGTGCCCCCTCAACTAATGAAAAACTGTTTTTT. Translating it yields CSAPSTNEKLFF.

This clonotype was counted between two and nine times. The rearrangement uses TRBV2 and TRBJ1-5; 7 nucleotides agree with TRBD1. Germline CDR1 SNHLY, CDR2 FYNNEI. V was clipped by 5 bases and J by 4 bases; unmatched bases: 5. This CDR3 contains 14 residues. In nucleotides, the CDR3 is TGTGCCAGCAGTAGACAGGGAGAGAATCAGCCCCAGCATTTT. This codes for CASSRQGENQPQHF.

This clonotype has just a few counts. Sequence at one end of the junction differs from germline and may be a read error. The chain recombines TRBV7-7 with TRBJ2-4; maybe TRBD1 (6 bases). The CDR3 contains 13 residues. Germline CDR1 SSHAT, CDR2 FNYEAQ (reference sequence). CDR3 sequence reads: CASSSSRGDIQYF. Here the CDR3 DNA reads TGTGCTAGCAGTTCATCCAGGGGTGACATTCAGTACTTC.

This clonotype was picked up a small number of times. V gene TRBV21-1 combines with J gene TRBJ2-5; TRBD1 is the table's D call and was not checked against the DNA. TRBV21-1 is designated a pseudogene. CDR3 length: 16 amino acids. The CDR3 protein is CASSKGTTGNGETQYF. CDR3 in DNA: TGTGCCAGCAGCAAAGGGACGACAGGGAACGGGGAGACCCAGTACTTC.

This sequence joins TRBV9 and TRBJ1-2, with D possibly being TRBD1 (6 bases). CDR3 length: 19 residues. Germline-derived CDR1 and CDR2 are SGDLS and YYNGEE. The ends were cut back, 3 bases at V and 7 bases at J, with 31 bases in the middle. CDR3 in DNA: TGTGCCAGCAGCGCCACTCATCTACAGGACAGCTGGAAGAGGGTTGGCTACACCTTC. This translates into CASSATHLQDSWKRVGYTF.

This clonotype was counted between two and nine times. With a much larger clone just one base away, this may be a read error. This rearrangement joins TRBV9 to TRBJ2-7, with D uncertain. The CDR3 is 11 amino acids. Trimming shortened V by 0 bases and J by 6 bases, and 4 bases separated the two germline ends. Per the germline V gene, CDR1 is SGDLS and CDR2 is YYNGEE. The CDR3: CASSVGAEQYF. DNA of the CDR3: TGTGCCAGCAGCGTAGGAGCCGAGCAGTACTTC.

This chain uses TRBV7-9 with TRBJ1-4; tentative D call: TRBD1 (6 bases). The germline V gene has CDR1 SEHNR and CDR2 FQNEAQ (reference sequence). The CDR3 runs 17 residues. V was cut by 5 bases and J by 6 bases, with 22 bases left in between. CDR3 region: CASSHTLQGRKDEKLFF. DNA of the CDR3: TGTGCCAGCAGCCATACTCTACAGGGACGGAAAGATGAAAAACTGTTTTTT. Variable domain in full (rest from reference TRBV7-9 and TRBJ1-4): DTGVSQNPRHKITKRGQNVTFRCDPISEHNRLYWYRQTLGQGPEFLTYFQNEAQLEKSRLLSDRFSAERPKGSFSTLEIQRTEQGDSAMYLCASSHTLQGRKDEKLFFGSGTQLSVL.

The sample holds many counts of this clonotype. The chain has TRBV12-3 or TRBV12-4 and TRBJ2-2; TRBD1 agrees at 7 bases. The J segment lost 2 bases and the V segment lost 6 bases, leaving 6 bases of the junction unmatched. This CDR3 region has 15 residues. CDR3 loop: CASRYGTVNTGELFF. The CDR3 bases are TGTGCCAGCAGATACGGGACAGTCAACACCGGGGAGCTGTTTTTT.

This clonotype was recorded a few times. The V and J genes are TRBV4-2 and TRBJ2-3; the match to TRBD1 covers 11 bases. The V gene's germline CDR1 is LGHNA and CDR2 YNFKEQ. This CDR3 comprises 15 residues. The J segment lost 2 bases and the V segment lost 8 bases, leaving 6 bases of the junction unmatched. The CDR3 sequence: CASAGDRGVTDTQYF. As DNA, the CDR3 is TGTGCCAGCGCCGGGGACAGGGGGGTCACAGATACGCAGTATTTT.

This clonotype was seen many times. The chain couples TRBV6-5 to TRBJ2-5; possibly TRBD1 for D (6 bases). The germline CDR1 and CDR2 sequences are MNHEY and SVGAGI. The CDR3 has 15 residues. Trimming left V 0 bases short and J 1 base short, with 9 bases between. The CDR3 region has the DNA TGTGCCAGCAGTTACTCTGGGGGCGCCCAAGAGACCCAGTACTTC. This translates into CASSYSGGAQETQYF.

This clonotype was seen ten or more times. J is TRBJ1-1 and V is TRBV5-1, with a possible D match to TRBD1 (5 bases). CDR1 and CDR2 (germline): SGHRS, YFSETQ. V dropped 4 bases and J dropped 1 base, with 8 bases sitting between them. The CDR3 consists of 13 residues. CDR3 coding DNA: TGCGCCAGCAGCCCGGGACCGAACACTGAAGCTTTCTTT. Residues: CASSPGPNTEAFF. The entire variable domain, with the rest obtained from reference TRBV5-1 and TRBJ1-1, is as follows: KAGVTQTPRYLIKTRGQQVTLSCSPISGHRSVSWYQQTPGQGLQFLFEYFSETQRNKGNFPGRFSGRQFSNSRSEMNVSTLELGDSALYLCASSPGPNTEAFFGQGTRLTVV.

This clonotype was detected only a few times. The chain employs TRBV30 and TRBJ2-6; D unresolved. The V gene's germline CDR1 is GTSNPN and CDR2 SVGIG (reference sequence). The CDR3 extends over 13 amino acids. The DNA for the CDR3 is TGTGCGAGCACACATCTCGGGGCCAACGTCCTGACTTTC. This translates into CASTHLGANVLTF.

The table lists this clonotype with many counts. The V and J genes are TRBV5-4 and TRBJ2-5; D ambiguous. CDR3 length: 13 residues. Per germline, CDR1 SGHNT and CDR2 YYREEE (reference sequence). V lost 2 bases and J 2 bases, leaving 7 bases between the germline ends. CDR3: CASSLKQQETQYF. DNA for the CDR3: TGTGCCAGCAGCTTAAAACAGCAAGAGACCCAGTACTTC.

This clonotype was seen more than once but under ten times. V is TRBV6-2 or TRBV6-3 and J is TRBJ2-1; a possible D gene is TRBD2 (5 bases). CDR3 length: 17 residues. Germline CDR1 and CDR2: MNHEY and SVGEGT. The V gene lost 0 bases and the J gene lost 2 bases, with 14 bases spanning the gap. Here the CDR3 reads CASSYSVTGSPYNEQFF. DNA for the CDR3: TGTGCCAGCAGTTACTCGGTGACGGGGAGCCCCTACAATGAGCAGTTCTTC.

The chain employs TRBV23-1 and TRBJ2-7; TRBD2 agrees at 11 bases. TRBV23-1 is placed among ORFs of uncertain function. Trimming took 7 bases from V and 0 from J; bases not matched to a gene: 11. CDR3 length equals 17 residues. The DNA for the CDR3 is TGCGCCAGCACGAAAGGGACTAGCGGTTTAAGCTCCTACGAGCAGTACGTC. Translating it yields CASTKGTSGLSSYEQYV.

The V call is TRBV6-5, the J call TRBJ1-2; D ambiguous. V lost 4 bases to trimming and J lost 0 bases, with 6 bases between them. CDR1 and CDR2 (germline): MNHEY, SVGAGI. This CDR3 has 13 amino acids. The chain's CDR3 is CASSSSSNYGYTF. As DNA, the CDR3 is TGTGCCAGCAGTTCCTCCTCTAACTATGGCTACACCTTC.

At least ten counts were recorded for this clonotype. The V and J genes are TRBV4-1 and TRBJ1-5; tentatively, D is TRBD1 (5 bases). Trimming pared 1 base from V and 5 bases from J, leaving 15 bases between. The CDR3 is made up of 16 amino acids. Per the germline V gene, CDR1 is MGHRA and CDR2 is YSYEKL. CDR3 coding DNA: TGCGCCAGCAGCCAAGTCAAGGCTTCAGGGCATCAGCCCCAGCATTTT. This gives the protein CASSQVKASGHQPQHF.

This clonotype appeared many times. The chain recombines TRBV5-1 with TRBJ2-2; a possible D gene is TRBD1 (5 bases). Trimming took off 0 bases at V and 0 bases at J, with 15 bases between the two ends. CDR1 is SGHRS, CDR2 YFSETQ, per germline. This CDR3 comprises 18 residues. CDR3 coding DNA: TGCGCCAGCAGCTTGGAGGGGCCCACTTTCGCGAACACCGGGGAGCTGTTTTTT. Its protein is CASSLEGPTFANTGELFF.

The gene calls are TRBV2 and TRBJ2-7; 7 bases fit TRBD2. Germline CDR1 reads SNHLY; CDR2 reads FYNNEI. The CDR3 totals 14 residues. Trimming cost V 3 bases and J 2 bases; bases outside gene matches: 4. The CDR3 reads CASSEAGVPYEQYF. CDR3 nucleotide sequence: TGTGCCAGCAGTGAGGCGGGGGTCCCCTACGAGCAGTACTTC.

In its sample, this clonotype was seen many times. The chain couples TRBV6-2 or TRBV6-3 to TRBJ2-5; TRBD2 matches at 15 bases. This CDR3 has 18 amino acids. In germline, CDR1 is MNHEY, CDR2 SVGEGT. V dropped 4 bases and J dropped 3; count of bases not matched to a gene: 9. The DNA of the CDR3 is TGTGCCAGCAGTTCGGGGACTAGCGGGGGGCTAGGAGAAGAGACCCAGTACTTC. Its translation: CASSSGTSGGLGEETQYF.

This clonotype was counted between two and nine times. The chain is built from TRBV12-3 or TRBV12-4 and TRBJ1-2; D not certain. Trimming left V 3 bases short and J 6 bases short, with 14 bases between. CDR3 length: 14 amino acids. Here the CDR3 DNA reads TGTGCCAGCAGTTTCTCGCCGGGAAGTCATGGCTACACCTTC. Translated: CASSFSPGSHGYTF.

This clonotype was found many times. The chain recombines TRBV20-1 with TRBJ2-3; 8 bases match TRBD2. This CDR3 is built from 15 residues. After removal of 3 bases from V and 0 bases from J, the junction contained 5 bases not matched to a gene. Germline-derived CDR1 and CDR2 are DFQATT and SNEGSKA (reference sequence). The CDR3 is CSARDPGGSTDTQYF. CDR3 DNA: TGCAGTGCTAGGGACCCGGGGGGGAGCACAGATACGCAGTATTTT.